These 25 T cell receptor beta chains share one sample of origin, sequenced in a study of technical replicates of blood from a handful of donors (dated by TCRdb to between 2016 and 2019). Preparation of the library involved the immunoSEQ multiplex PCR assay. The source is immuneACCESS, and TCRdb retained only in-frame sequences with V and J called. Part of the clones is not carried over; for the studies checked, unresolved V genes explain less than half of this, and the remainder is unexplained. Within this sample are approximately 81,000 clones, with approximately 94% of them counted one time only. Of the sample, about 0.36% is held by the ten largest clones. Sequenced input: T cells isolated from PBMCs. The receptors originated from a human donor in good health.

The V call is TRBV7-9, the J call TRBJ2-7; possibly TRBD1 for D (6 bases). CDR3 length: 14 amino acids. Germline V lookup: CDR1 SEHNR, CDR2 FQNEAQ (reference sequence). Trimming shortened V by 5 bases and J by 2 bases, and 13 bases separated the two germline ends. The DNA for the CDR3 is TGTGCCAGCAGCCCTACAGGGTTTACCTACGAGCAGTACTTC. Its protein is CASSPTGFTYEQYF.

The chain carries TRBV6-5 and TRBJ2-1, with 8 bases that match TRBD2. The germline V gene has CDR1 MNHEY and CDR2 SVGAGI. There are 15 residues in the CDR3. With V trimmed by 6 bases and J by 2 bases, 6 bases remained unmatched. CDR3 in DNA: TGTGCCAGCAGCCTTAGCGGGACCGCCTACAATGAGCAGTTCTTC. Amino acid sequence: CASSLSGTAYNEQFF.

The rearrangement uses TRBV9 and TRBJ2-3, with 8 bases matching TRBD1. CDR1 is SGDLS, CDR2 YYNGEE, per germline. V lost 0 bases, J lost 3 bases, and 9 bases stayed unmatched. This CDR3 comprises 17 residues. The CDR3 sequence is CASSVERQGLRTDTQYF. DNA of the CDR3: TGTGCCAGCAGCGTAGAAAGACAGGGGTTGAGAACAGATACGCAGTATTTT. Full variable domain (missing parts from reference TRBV9 and TRBJ2-3): DSGVTQTPKHLITATGQRVTLRCSPRSGDLSVYWYQQSLDQGLQFLIQYYNGEERAKGNILERFSAQQFPDLHSELNLSSLELGDSALYFCASSVERQGLRTDTQYFGPGTRLTVL.

The chain couples TRBV5-6 to TRBJ2-2; D may be TRBD1 (5 bases). CDR3 length: 13 amino acids. Germline assignment: CDR1 SGHDT and CDR2 YYEEEE. Trimming took 6 bases from V and 9 from J, leaving 15 bases between them. The CDR3 region has the DNA TGTGCCAGCATGGGGCCCCAACACCGGGAGCTGTTTTTT. Translation gives CASMGPQHRELFF.

The chain is built from TRBV19 and TRBJ1-5; 7 bases agree with TRBD1. The V and J ends lost 5 bases and 4 bases, in that order; junction bases with no gene match: 8. CDR3 size: 15 residues. Germline V gene sequence: CDR1 LNHDA, CDR2 SQIVND (reference sequence). The DNA for the CDR3 is TGTGCCAGTAGTGGTCCGGGACAGACTAATCAGCCCCAGCATTTT. Translating gives CASSGPGQTNQPQHF.

This chain joins TRBV7-6 and TRBJ2-7, with TRBD2 matching 7 bases. CDR3 length equals 14 residues. Germline assignment: CDR1 SGHVS and CDR2 FNYEAQ. The V segment lost 5 bases and the J segment 4 bases; nucleotides outside the gene matches: 8. The CDR3 protein is CASSALGEGYEQYF. CDR3 DNA sequence: TGTGCCAGCAGCGCTTTAGGGGAGGGATACGAGCAGTACTTC.

This chain connects TRBV7-6 to TRBJ2-2, with a tentative D call TRBD2 (5 bases). This CDR3 comprises 16 residues. Germline CDR1 and CDR2: SGHVS and FNYEAQ. Trimming removed 2 bases from V and 3 bases from J, with 13 bases in between. CDR3 protein: CASSLFEGLDTGELFF. DNA for the CDR3: TGTGCCAGCAGCTTATTTGAGGGCTTGGACACCGGGGAGCTGTTTTTT.

This sequence joins TRBV28 and TRBJ2-1; 11 positions agree with TRBD2. With V trimmed by 1 base and J by 8 bases, 10 bases remained unmatched. The length of the CDR3 is 17 residues. The germline V gene has CDR1 MDHEN and CDR2 SYDVKM. CDR3 residues: CASSLLNSGRGNHEQFF. The CDR3 DNA follows: TGTGCCAGCAGTTTATTAAATAGCGGGAGGGGAAACCATGAGCAGTTCTTC. Variable domain in full (rest from reference TRBV28 and TRBJ2-1): DVKVTQSSRYLVKRTGEKVFLECVQDMDHENMFWYRQDPGLGLRLIYFSYDVKMKEKGDIPEGYSVSREKKERFSLILESASTNQTSMYLCASSLLNSGRGNHEQFFGPGTRLTVL.

The CDR3 spells CASTKTLDSSYEQYF. CDR3 bases: TGTGCCAGCACCAAAACCCTTGACAGCTCCTACGAGCAGTACTTC. The chain uses TRBV21-1 and TRBJ2-7; the table calls TRBD1, which could not be checked here. TRBV21-1 is a pseudogene segment. The length of the CDR3 is 15 residues.

The chain is built from TRBV18 and TRBJ2-1; tentative D call: TRBD2 (5 bases). Trimming removed 3 bases at V and 6 bases at J, with 15 bases between. CDR3 length: 15 amino acids. CDR1 KGHSH and CDR2 LQKENI come from the germline V gene. The CDR3 bases are TGTGCCAGCTCACCCCCCGGGATTCCCTTCAATGAGCAGTTCTTC. It is translated as CASSPPGIPFNEQFF.

The CDR3 DNA sequence: TGCGCCAGCAGCCTGGCCCCCACTGCCGAGCAGTACTTC. Its translation is CASSLAPTAEQYF. This chain links TRBV5-1 with TRBJ2-7; no definite D call. The CDR3 sequence is 13 residues long. Germline values: CDR1 SGHRS, CDR2 YFSETQ. V was pared by 4 bases and J by 6 bases, with 14 bases between.

The rearrangement links TRBV10-3 to TRBJ2-1; TRBD2 agrees at 15 bases. CDR1 is ENHRY and CDR2 is SYGVKD in the germline V gene. CDR3 length: 16 residues. With V trimmed by 4 bases and J by 10 bases, 8 bases remained unmatched. CDR3 region: CAISGWTSGRAGEQFF. DNA of the CDR3: TGTGCCATCAGTGGCTGGACTAGCGGGAGGGCAGGCGAGCAGTTCTTC.

The rearrangement links TRBV4-1 to TRBJ2-6, with no clear D. The CDR3 is 14 residues long. The ends were cut back, 1 base at V and 3 bases at J, with 4 bases in the middle. The V gene's germline CDR1 is MGHRA and CDR2 YSYEKL. CDR3 nucleotide sequence: TGCGCCAGCAGCCAAGCAGGTGGGGCCAACGTCCTGACTTTC. This gives the protein CASSQAGGANVLTF.

The sample holds one count of this clone. This rearrangement joins TRBV10-3 to TRBJ2-1; perhaps TRBD2 as D (5 bases). V was cut by 6 bases and J by 0 bases, with 15 bases left in between. The germline V gene has CDR1 ENHRY and CDR2 SYGVKD. The CDR3 consists of 16 residues. The CDR3 nucleotides are TGTGCCATCAGCAACCCGGAGCGGAGCTCCTACAATGAGCAGTTCTTC. This translates into CAISNPERSSYNEQFF.

V is TRBV5-6 and J is TRBJ1-2, with D unresolved. This CDR3 is 12 amino acids long. In germline, CDR1 is SGHDT, CDR2 YYEEEE. The germline V and J ends were trimmed by 4 bases and 5 bases, with 9 bases remaining between them. Written as DNA, the CDR3 is TGTGCCAGCAGCCCTGACTTGTATGGCTACACCTTC. This codes for CASSPDLYGYTF.

In its sample, this clone was seen a few times. This chain joins TRBV6-4 and TRBJ2-2, with 10 bases identical to TRBD2. Unmatched junction bases numbered 0, after V lost 7 bases and J lost 4 bases. There are 13 residues in the CDR3. Germline CDR1 is MRHNA and CDR2 is SNTAGT. CDR3 sequence: CASTSGSTGELFF. The CDR3 nucleotides are TGTGCCAGCACTAGCGGGAGCACCGGGGAGCTGTTTTTT.

The V gene is TRBV6-6, the J gene TRBJ1-5; 8 bases are shared with TRBD1. Trimming cost V 7 bases and J 7 bases; bases outside gene matches: 15. CDR3 length: 16 amino acids. Germline values: CDR1 MNHNY, CDR2 SVGAGI (reference sequence). The CDR3 loop reads CASTVGQGIPRQPQHF. The CDR3 region has the DNA TGTGCCAGCACCGTCGGACAGGGTATCCCTAGGCAGCCCCAGCATTTT.

The chain employs TRBV25-1 and TRBJ2-6; D is uncertain. Trimming left V 4 bases short and J 3 bases short, with 7 bases between. Looked up from germline, CDR1 is MGHDK and CDR2 is SYGVNS. The CDR3 extends over 14 amino acids. The CDR3 here is CASSVNYGANVLTF. The CDR3 DNA follows: TGTGCCAGCAGTGTCAACTATGGGGCCAACGTCCTGACTTTC.

The genes are TRBV19 and TRBJ1-4, with TRBD1 matching 7 bases. V gave up 9 bases and J gave up 8 bases; unmatched junction bases: 9. This CDR3 is 13 amino acids long. From germline, CDR1 is LNHDA and CDR2 SQIVND (reference sequence). The CDR3 region has the DNA TGTGCCAGCAGGACAGGTCGACCCGAAAAACTGTTTTTT. This gives the protein CASRTGRPEKLFF.

The chain employs TRBV9 and TRBJ2-1; D unresolved. CDR1 and CDR2 from the germline V gene are SGDLS and YYNGEE. The CDR3 extends over 16 amino acids. The V gene lost 0 bases and the J gene lost 0 bases, with 10 bases spanning the gap. The CDR3 coding sequence is TGTGCCAGCAGCGTAGGTCTTGTTAGCTCCTACAATGAGCAGTTCTTC. This encodes CASSVGLVSSYNEQFF.

The chain recombines TRBV5-4 with TRBJ2-6; 7 bases match TRBD2. Germline V gives CDR1 SGHNT, CDR2 YYREEE (reference sequence). CDR3 size: 17 residues. Trimming removed 4 bases from V and 5 bases from J; junction bases left unmatched: 12. CDR3 region: CASSQNLAGEWANVLTF. In nucleotides, the CDR3 is TGTGCCAGCAGCCAAAATCTGGCGGGAGAATGGGCCAACGTCCTGACTTTC.

The chain links TRBV13 to TRBJ2-7; 12 nucleotides match TRBD2. Unmatched junction bases numbered 7, after V lost 0 bases and J lost 7 bases. Germline V gene data show CDR1 as PRHDT and CDR2 as FYEKMQ (reference sequence). The CDR3 spans 16 residues. The CDR3 spells CASSLGPRLAGVEQYF. Written as DNA, the CDR3 is TGTGCCAGCAGCTTAGGCCCGAGACTAGCGGGAGTAGAGCAGTACTTC.

This chain uses TRBV28 with TRBJ2-7; D is possibly TRBD1 (5 bases). Trimming left V 7 bases short and J 3 bases short, with 16 bases between. Germline V gene lookup returns CDR1 MDHEN and CDR2 SYDVKM. The CDR3 length is 14 residues. Written as DNA, the CDR3 is TGTGCCAGCACAGGAACTGGGGCTAACTACGAGCAGTACTTC. This sequence encodes CASTGTGANYEQYF.

The rearrangement uses TRBV5-4 and TRBJ2-7; D perhaps matches TRBD1 (5 bases). Germline-derived CDR1 and CDR2 are SGHNT and YYREEE (reference sequence). Trimming stripped 4 bases from V and 5 bases from J, with 13 bases between. This CDR3 is built from 13 residues. In DNA form, the CDR3 reads TGTGCCAGCAGCCGGTTAGGGGTTGACGAGCAGTACTTC. Its protein is CASSRLGVDEQYF.

The CDR3 region is CASSFTVQGVILSYNEQFF. The CDR3 DNA follows: TGTGCCAGCAGCTTCACTGTCCAGGGGGTCATACTCTCCTACAATGAGCAGTTCTTC. The gene calls are TRBV11-2 and TRBJ2-1; 7 positions agree with TRBD1. Unmatched junction bases numbered 14, after V lost 3 bases and J lost 0 bases. Germline V lookup: CDR1 SGHAT, CDR2 FQNNGV. The CDR3 is made up of 19 amino acids.